These 31 T cell receptor beta chains share one sample of origin, sequenced in a study of shared clonotypes between healthy human individuals. Measured with immunoSEQ multiplex PCR; TCRdb has only the in-frame clones, and not every one. Of hundreds of thousands of clones listed, roughly 80% are singletons. Sequenced material: memory CD4+ T cells sorted from blood. The subset here: CD45RA-negative fraction. The receptors derive from a man under 40 in good health.

This sequence joins TRBV29-1 and TRBJ1-5; D gene ambiguous. The CDR3 spans 12 residues. Germline loops: CDR1 SQVTM, CDR2 ANQGSEA. Trimming took 4 bases from V and 4 from J, leaving 8 bases between them. The CDR3 loop reads CSVVYGNQPQHF. As DNA, the CDR3 is TGCAGCGTTGTTTACGGAAATCAGCCCCAGCATTTT. The full variable domain, completed using reference TRBV29-1 and TRBJ1-5, is SAVISQKPSRDICQRGTSLTIQCQVDSQVTMMFWYRQQPGQSLTLIATANQGSEATYESGFVIDKFPISRPNLTFSTLTVSNMSPEDSSIYLCSVVYGNQPQHFGDGTRLSIL.

The gene calls are TRBV25-1 and TRBJ1-5; 8 bases fit TRBD1. Germline V gene lookup returns CDR1 MGHDK and CDR2 SYGVNS. The CDR3 consists of 15 residues. V was pared by 9 bases and J by 0 bases, with 7 bases of the junction left unmatched. In nucleotides, the CDR3 is TGTGCCAGTGACAGGGGCCATTATAGCAATCAGCCCCAGCATTTT. This codes for CASDRGHYSNQPQHF.

J is TRBJ2-7 and V is TRBV28; perhaps TRBD2 as D (6 bases). Germline CDR1 is MDHEN and CDR2 is SYDVKM. V gave up 5 bases and J gave up 5 bases, with 16 bases separating them. CDR3 length equals 14 residues. CDR3 protein: CASSPWEDPHEQYF. Here the CDR3 DNA reads TGTGCCAGCAGTCCCTGGGAGGACCCCCACGAGCAGTACTTC. Using reference TRBV28 and TRBJ2-7 for the parts outside the CDR3, the full variable domain is DVKVTQSSRYLVKRTGEKVFLECVQDMDHENMFWYRQDPGLGLRLIYFSYDVKMKEKGDIPEGYSVSREKKERFSLILESASTNQTSMYLCASSPWEDPHEQYFGPGTRLTVT.

The chain has TRBV11-2 and TRBJ2-5; D is possibly TRBD1 or TRBD2 (5 bases each). Germline assignment: CDR1 SGHAT and CDR2 FQNNGV. Trimming took 0 bases from V and 5 from J, leaving 10 bases between them. The CDR3 consists of 14 residues. The CDR3 loop reads CASSLDAWGETQYF. The CDR3 nucleotides are TGTGCCAGCAGCTTAGATGCGTGGGGGGAGACCCAGTACTTC.

This chain's CDR3 is CASSVEASMETQYF. The CDR3 region has the DNA TGTGCCAGCAGCGTAGAAGCTAGCATGGAGACCCAGTACTTC. J is TRBJ2-5 and V is TRBV9; D perhaps matches TRBD2 (5 bases). Trimming stripped 0 bases from V and 5 bases from J, with 11 bases between. CDR1 SGDLS and CDR2 YYNGEE come from the germline V gene. This CDR3 has 14 residues.

The genes are TRBV6-1 and TRBJ2-4; the D gene is possibly TRBD1 (6 bases). The CDR3 spans 16 residues. Germline lookup yields CDR1 MNHNS and CDR2 SASEGT. The V end was cut by 4 bases, the J end by 0 bases, with 13 bases between. DNA of the CDR3: TGTGCCAGCAGTGGCTCGGGGACAATAGCCAAAAACATTCAGTACTTC. This translates into CASSGSGTIAKNIQYF.

This chain connects TRBV27 to TRBJ1-2; 9 bases line up with TRBD1. The CDR3 consists of 15 residues. With 5 bases clipped from V and 6 bases from J, the junction kept 10 bases outside the gene matches. Germline V gene sequence: CDR1 MNHEY, CDR2 SMNVEV (reference sequence). Written as DNA, the CDR3 is TGTGCCAGCAGTGACTGGCCGGGACAGGGAAATGGCTACACCTTC. Its translation is CASSDWPGQGNGYTF.

This clone appeared many times. Sequence at one end of the junction differs from germline and may be a read error. The chain links TRBV7-7 to TRBJ2-3; 11 bases match TRBD1. The germline gives CDR1 SSHAT, CDR2 FNYEAQ (reference sequence). The CDR3 spans 15 residues. CDR3 in amino acids: CASSSGQGVTDTQYF. CDR3 in DNA: TGTGCTAGCAGCTCGGGACAGGGGGTCACAGATACGCAGTATTTT.

The rearrangement uses TRBV4-2 and TRBJ2-3; 7 nucleotides match TRBD2. This CDR3 spans 17 amino acids. After removal of 0 bases from V and 3 bases from J, the junction contained 9 bases not matched to a gene. Germline V gene lookup returns CDR1 LGHNA and CDR2 YNFKEQ. The CDR3 region has the DNA TGTGCCAGCAGCCAAGAATCCGGAATAGCGGGTACAGATACGCAGTATTTT. Its translation is CASSQESGIAGTDTQYF.

The chain carries TRBV28 and TRBJ2-2; possibly TRBD2 for D (5 bases). The CDR3 runs 14 residues. Germline-derived CDR1 and CDR2 are MDHEN and SYDVKM. V dropped 3 bases and J dropped 7 bases, with 12 bases sitting between them. In DNA, the CDR3 is TGTGCCAGCAGTTTCCCCGGGGTTAGCGGGGAGCTGTTTTTT. Protein: CASSFPGVSGELFF.

This chain connects TRBV10-1 to TRBJ2-7, with a possible D match to TRBD1 (6 bases). CDR3 length equals 14 residues. V shed 0 bases and J shed 4 bases, with 10 bases lying between them. The V gene's germline CDR1 is WNHNN and CDR2 SYGVQD (reference sequence). The CDR3 protein is CASSESLGQYEQYF. DNA of the CDR3: TGCGCCAGCAGTGAGTCTCTCGGACAGTACGAGCAGTACTTC.

With regard to this clone: This likely traces to a read error, being one base from a far larger clone. The rearrangement joins TRBV10-2 to TRBJ2-5; 7 bases align to TRBD1. The CDR3 covers 13 residues. Germline V lookup: CDR1 WSHSY, CDR2 SAAADI. For the CDR3, the DNA is TGCGCCAGCGGCTGGGGACAGCAAGAGGCCCAGTACTTC. Its protein product is CASGWGQQEAQYF.

This clone came up a few times. V usage is TRBV7-3 and J usage is TRBJ2-1; a weak D match, TRBD2 (6 bases). The V end was cut by 0 bases, the J end by 6 bases, with 9 bases between. The germline V gene has CDR1 SGHTA and CDR2 FQGTGA. The CDR3 has 14 residues. CDR3 loop: CASSLTGGSNEQFF. The CDR3 region has the DNA TGTGCCAGCAGCTTAACAGGAGGGAGCAATGAGCAGTTCTTC.

This chain joins TRBV28 and TRBJ2-2, with D perhaps TRBD2 (5 bases). This CDR3 region has 15 residues. Germline V CDR1 and CDR2: MDHEN, SYDVKM. Trimming pared 7 bases from V and 0 bases from J, leaving 12 bases between. The CDR3 region is CASIPADPNTGELFF. The CDR3 bases are TGTGCCAGCATTCCAGCGGACCCGAACACCGGGGAGCTGTTTTTT.

V usage is TRBV7-6 and J usage is TRBJ2-3; 13 bases are a match to TRBD2. CDR3 length: 16 amino acids. Per germline, CDR1 SGHVS and CDR2 FNYEAQ. V gave up 5 bases and J gave up 6 bases; unmatched junction bases: 8. CDR3 nucleotides: TGTGCCAGCAGCACTAGCGGGAGGGCCTTTCTCGATACGCAGTATTTT. Residues: CASSTSGRAFLDTQYF.

The V and J genes are TRBV29-1 and TRBJ2-1; perhaps TRBD1 as D (5 bases). The CDR3 is 14 amino acids. The germline gives CDR1 SQVTM, CDR2 ANQGSEA. V lost 6 bases and J 6 bases, leaving 18 bases between the germline ends. DNA of the CDR3: TGCAGCGTGACTCCAGGGTTTTCGGTCAATGAGCAGTTCTTC. It specifies CSVTPGFSVNEQFF.

The chain has TRBV28 and TRBJ2-7; 10 bases are shared with TRBD2. The CDR3 has 15 amino acids. Germline CDR1 reads MDHEN; CDR2 reads SYDVKM. The ends lost 4 bases at V and 5 bases at J; junction bases unmatched: 8. CDR3 region: CASSSGLAGVHEQYF. In DNA form, the CDR3 reads TGTGCCAGCAGTTCGGGGCTAGCGGGAGTTCACGAGCAGTACTTC. The complete variable domain, with remaining parts taken from reference TRBV28 and TRBJ2-7, reads DVKVTQSSRYLVKRTGEKVFLECVQDMDHENMFWYRQDPGLGLRLIYFSYDVKMKEKGDIPEGYSVSREKKERFSLILESASTNQTSMYLCASSSGLAGVHEQYFGPGTRLTVT.

The rearrangement uses TRBV7-5 and TRBJ1-1. TRBV7-5 is a known pseudogene. This CDR3 comprises 11 residues. In DNA form, the CDR3 reads TGTGCCAGAAGCTTGAGATGGTGGGCTTTCTTT. Amino acids: CARSLRWWAFF.

The chain has TRBV4-2 and TRBJ2-7; 9 nucleotides match TRBD2. Germline CDR1 and CDR2: LGHNA and YNFKEQ. V lost 1 base, J lost 0 bases, and 10 bases stayed unmatched. This CDR3 is 18 amino acids long. The CDR3 loop reads CASSQGSVAGVGSYEQYF. The CDR3 bases are TGTGCCAGCAGCCAAGGTTCAGTAGCGGGAGTGGGCTCCTACGAGCAGTACTTC.

The rearrangement joins TRBV9 to TRBJ2-7; TRBD1 matches at 10 bases. Germline CDR1 SGDLS, CDR2 YYNGEE. V lost 4 bases to trimming and J lost 2 bases; unmatched junction nucleotides: 3. The CDR3 runs 14 residues. This chain's CDR3 is CASSKGTGAYEQYF. CDR3 nucleotides: TGTGCCAGCAGCAAGGGGACAGGGGCCTACGAGCAGTACTTC.

The chain uses TRBV6-6 and TRBJ2-5, with D possibly being TRBD1 or TRBD2 (5 bases each). The CDR3 runs to 13 residues. V lost 3 bases and J lost 5, with 10 bases in between. Per germline, CDR1 MNHNY and CDR2 SVGAGI (reference sequence). CDR3: CASSYWDLETQYF. The CDR3 DNA is TGTGCCAGCAGTTATTGGGACCTTGAGACCCAGTACTTC.

The chain is built from TRBV9 and TRBJ2-1; possibly TRBD1 or TRBD2 for D (6 bases each). CDR1 SGDLS and CDR2 YYNGEE come from the germline V gene. V dropped 4 bases and J dropped 3 bases, with 20 bases sitting between them. The CDR3 runs to 17 residues. CDR3 sequence (DNA): TGTGCCAGCAGCAAAGACCCGGGGGCTCAAATCTACAATGAGCAGTTCTTC. It yields the protein CASSKDPGAQIYNEQFF.

The gene calls are TRBV6-1 and TRBJ1-2; TRBD1 is a possible D gene (5 bases). CDR1 MNHNS and CDR2 SASEGT come from the germline V gene. V lost 8 bases to trimming and J lost 4 bases, with 17 bases between them. The CDR3 is 14 residues long. CDR3 sequence: CASSSGRGLYGYTF. The CDR3 coding sequence is TGTGCCAGCTCGTCCGGGCGGGGCCTCTATGGCTACACCTTC.

In its sample, this clone was seen once. The V gene is TRBV5-1, the J gene TRBJ1-4; 7 bases align to TRBD1. Germline CDR1 and CDR2: SGHRS and YFSETQ. This CDR3 contains 15 residues. The V segment lost 4 bases and the J segment 3 bases; nucleotides outside the gene matches: 6. The CDR3 coding sequence is TGCGCCAGCAGCCGTACAGGGACAGCTAATGAAAAACTGTTTTTT. Amino acid sequence: CASSRTGTANEKLFF.

There are a few counts of this clone. The chain employs TRBV27 and TRBJ2-7; D assignment may be TRBD1 or TRBD2 (5 bases each). The V gene's germline CDR1 is MNHEY and CDR2 SMNVEV (reference sequence). Trimming took 6 bases from V and 3 from J, leaving 15 bases between them. The CDR3 runs to 14 residues. CDR3 loop: CASRRADTIYEQYF. The CDR3 coding sequence is TGTGCCAGCAGGAGAGCGGACACCATCTACGAGCAGTACTTC.

The chain links TRBV25-1 to TRBJ2-7; a weak D match, TRBD2 (5 bases). V lost 8 bases and J lost 4, with 18 bases in between. Germline loops: CDR1 MGHDK, CDR2 SYGVNS. This CDR3 comprises 14 residues. The CDR3 region has the DNA TGTGCCAGCGGAGAACTTAGCGTCGGGTACGAGCAGTACTTC. Its translation: CASGELSVGYEQYF.

The rearrangement uses TRBV7-2 and TRBJ2-5; 10 nucleotides match TRBD2. V shed 3 bases, J shed 0 bases, and the junction held 4 bases outside the gene matches. This CDR3 has 16 residues. Germline V gene lookup returns CDR1 SGHTA and CDR2 FQGNSA. CDR3: CASSFQAGGNQETQYF. In DNA form, the CDR3 reads TGTGCCAGCAGCTTCCAAGCGGGAGGGAACCAAGAGACCCAGTACTTC.

The chain recombines TRBV18 with TRBJ1-2; a weak D match, TRBD1 (6 bases). CDR1 is KGHSH, CDR2 LQKENI, per germline. The CDR3 consists of 13 residues. Between the trimmed V and J ends, which lost 3 bases and 4 bases, there was a span of 9 bases. The CDR3 DNA sequence: TGTGCCAGCTCACCCGGGGGCACCTATGGCTACACCTTC. Its translation is CASSPGGTYGYTF.

The gene calls are TRBV7-8 and TRBJ2-7; no reliable D call. The CDR3 runs 15 residues. Trimming removed 2 bases from V and 2 bases from J, with 13 bases in between. Germline V lookup: CDR1 SGHVS, CDR2 FQNEAQ. CDR3 in DNA: TGTGCCAGCAGCTTAAGGTCGCCGGGCCCCTACGAGCAGTACTTC. This translates into CASSLRSPGPYEQYF.

The chain recombines TRBV11-2 with TRBJ2-7; 7 nucleotides agree with TRBD1. The J segment lost 4 bases and the V segment lost 4 bases, leaving 13 bases of the junction unmatched. The CDR3 has 16 residues. The germline gives CDR1 SGHAT, CDR2 FQNNGV. As DNA, the CDR3 is TGTGCCAGCAGCTCGGGACAGCCAGGAAGGGCGTACGAGCAGTACTTC. It yields the protein CASSSGQPGRAYEQYF.

This clone was seen ten or more times. The chain carries TRBV5-1 and TRBJ2-1; the D gene could be TRBD1 or TRBD2 (5 bases each). CDR1 is SGHRS, CDR2 YFSETQ, per germline. This CDR3 is 15 amino acids long. The V end lost 4 bases, the J end lost 8 bases, and 19 bases lay between the germline ends. The CDR3 DNA reads TGCGCCAGCAGCCAGGGTGACCCGCGGGTCGATGAGCAGTTCTTC. As protein: CASSQGDPRVDEQFF.